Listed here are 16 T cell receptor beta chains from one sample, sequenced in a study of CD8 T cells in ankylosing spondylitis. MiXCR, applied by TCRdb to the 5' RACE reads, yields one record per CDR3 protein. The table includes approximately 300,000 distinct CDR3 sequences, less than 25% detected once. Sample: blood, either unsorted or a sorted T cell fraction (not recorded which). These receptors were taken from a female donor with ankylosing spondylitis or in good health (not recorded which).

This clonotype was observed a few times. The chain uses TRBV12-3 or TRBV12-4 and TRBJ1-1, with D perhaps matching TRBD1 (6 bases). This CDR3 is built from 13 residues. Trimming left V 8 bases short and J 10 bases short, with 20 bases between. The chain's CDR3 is CASQWGARKGAFF. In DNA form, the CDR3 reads TGTGCCAGCCAGTGGGGGGCGAGGAAGGGAGCTTTCTTT.

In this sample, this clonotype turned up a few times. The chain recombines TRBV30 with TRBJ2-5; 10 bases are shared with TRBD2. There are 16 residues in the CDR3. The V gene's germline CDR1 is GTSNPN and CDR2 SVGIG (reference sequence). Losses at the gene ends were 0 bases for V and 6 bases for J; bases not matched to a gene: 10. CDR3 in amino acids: CAWSVRVAGGGKTQYF. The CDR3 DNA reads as TGTGCCTGGAGTGTAAGGGTAGCGGGAGGTGGAAAGACCCAGTACTTC.

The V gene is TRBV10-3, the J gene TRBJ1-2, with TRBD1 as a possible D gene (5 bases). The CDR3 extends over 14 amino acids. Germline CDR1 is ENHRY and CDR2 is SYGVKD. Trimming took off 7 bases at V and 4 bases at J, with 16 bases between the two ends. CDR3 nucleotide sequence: TGTGCCATCAAGGAACACGGGACCTTCTATGGCTACACCTTC. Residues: CAIKEHGTFYGYTF.

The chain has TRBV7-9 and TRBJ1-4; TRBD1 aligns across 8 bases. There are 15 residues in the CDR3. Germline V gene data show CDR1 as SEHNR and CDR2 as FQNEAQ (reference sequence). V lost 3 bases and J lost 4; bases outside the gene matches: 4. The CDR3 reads CASSLVGQGNEKLFF. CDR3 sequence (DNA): TGTGCCAGCAGCTTGGTCGGACAGGGTAATGAAAAACTGTTTTTT.

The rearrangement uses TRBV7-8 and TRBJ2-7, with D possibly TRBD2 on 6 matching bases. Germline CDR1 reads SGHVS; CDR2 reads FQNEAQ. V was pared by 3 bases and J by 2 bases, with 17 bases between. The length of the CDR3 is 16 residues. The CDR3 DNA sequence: TGTGCCAGCAGCTTCTTCTCAGGAGGGGATCCCTACGAGCAGTACTTC. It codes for CASSFFSGGDPYEQYF.

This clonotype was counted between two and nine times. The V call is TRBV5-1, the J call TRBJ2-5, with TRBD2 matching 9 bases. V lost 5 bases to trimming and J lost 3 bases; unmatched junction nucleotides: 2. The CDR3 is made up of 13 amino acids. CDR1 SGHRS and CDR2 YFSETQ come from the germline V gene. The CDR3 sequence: CASRIAGEETQYF. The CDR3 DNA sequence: TGCGCCAGCAGAATAGCGGGAGAAGAGACCCAGTACTTC. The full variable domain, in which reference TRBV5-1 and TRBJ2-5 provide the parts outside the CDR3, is KAGVTQTPRYLIKTRGQQVTLSCSPISGHRSVSWYQQTPGQGLQFLFEYFSETQRNKGNFPGRFSGRQFSNSRSEMNVSTLELGDSALYLCASRIAGEETQYFGPGTRLLVL.

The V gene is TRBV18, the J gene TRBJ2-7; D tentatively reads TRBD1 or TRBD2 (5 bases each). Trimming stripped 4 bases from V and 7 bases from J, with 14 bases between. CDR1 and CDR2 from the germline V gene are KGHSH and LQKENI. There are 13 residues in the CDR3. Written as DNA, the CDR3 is TGTGCCAGCTCACTAGACGGGACGCGGGAGCAGTACTTC. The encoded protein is CASSLDGTREQYF.

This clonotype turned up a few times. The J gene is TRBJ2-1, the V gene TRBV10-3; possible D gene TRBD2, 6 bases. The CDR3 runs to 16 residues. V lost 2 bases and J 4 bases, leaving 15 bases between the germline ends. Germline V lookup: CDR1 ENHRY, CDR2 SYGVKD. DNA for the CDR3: TGTGCCATCAGTGAGAGTAGCGGAAAAGCGTACAATGAGCAGTTCTTC. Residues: CAISESSGKAYNEQFF.

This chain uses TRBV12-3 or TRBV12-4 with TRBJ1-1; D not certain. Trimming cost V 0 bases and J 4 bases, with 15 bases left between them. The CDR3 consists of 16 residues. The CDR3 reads CASSLAPGWVGTEAFF. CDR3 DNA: TGTGCCAGCAGTTTAGCCCCGGGGTGGGTTGGCACTGAAGCTTTCTTT.

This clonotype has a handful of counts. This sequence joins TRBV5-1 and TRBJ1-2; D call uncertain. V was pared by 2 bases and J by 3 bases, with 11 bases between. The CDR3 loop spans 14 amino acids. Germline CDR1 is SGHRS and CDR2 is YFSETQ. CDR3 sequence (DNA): TGCGCCAGCAGCTTTCTGGGTCGGCACTATGGCTACACCTTC. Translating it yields CASSFLGRHYGYTF. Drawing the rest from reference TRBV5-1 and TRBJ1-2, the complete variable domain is KAGVTQTPRYLIKTRGQQVTLSCSPISGHRSVSWYQQTPGQGLQFLFEYFSETQRNKGNFPGRFSGRQFSNSRSEMNVSTLELGDSALYLCASSFLGRHYGYTFGSGTRLTVV.

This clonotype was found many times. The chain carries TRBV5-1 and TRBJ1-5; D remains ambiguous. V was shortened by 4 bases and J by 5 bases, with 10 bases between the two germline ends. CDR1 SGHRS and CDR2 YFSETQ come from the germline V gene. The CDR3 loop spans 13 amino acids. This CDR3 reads CASSLHSDQPQHF. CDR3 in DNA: TGCGCCAGCAGCCTCCATTCGGATCAGCCCCAGCATTTT.

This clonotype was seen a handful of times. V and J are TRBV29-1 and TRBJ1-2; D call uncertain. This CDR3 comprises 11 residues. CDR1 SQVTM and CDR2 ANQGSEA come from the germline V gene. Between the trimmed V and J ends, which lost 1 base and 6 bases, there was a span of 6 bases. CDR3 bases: TGCAGCGTTGAAGGATTTGATGGCTACACCTTC. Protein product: CSVEGFDGYTF.

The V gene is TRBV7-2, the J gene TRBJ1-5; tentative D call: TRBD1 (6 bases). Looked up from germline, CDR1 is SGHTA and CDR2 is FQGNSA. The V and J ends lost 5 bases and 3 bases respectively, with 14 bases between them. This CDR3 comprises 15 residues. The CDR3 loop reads CASSPTQGTNQPQHF. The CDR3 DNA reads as TGTGCCAGCAGCCCGACTCAGGGGACCAATCAGCCCCAGCATTTT.

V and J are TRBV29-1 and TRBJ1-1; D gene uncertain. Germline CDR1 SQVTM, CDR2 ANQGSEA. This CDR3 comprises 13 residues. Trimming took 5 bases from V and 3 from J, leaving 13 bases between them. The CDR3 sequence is CSVPSPAHTEAFF. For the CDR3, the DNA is TGCAGCGTTCCCTCCCCAGCTCACACTGAAGCTTTCTTT.

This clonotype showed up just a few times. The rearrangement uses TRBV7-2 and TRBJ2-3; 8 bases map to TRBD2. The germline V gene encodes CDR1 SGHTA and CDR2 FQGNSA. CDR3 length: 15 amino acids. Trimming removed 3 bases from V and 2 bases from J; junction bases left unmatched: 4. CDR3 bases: TGTGCCAGCAGCTTTCGGCGGGAGGCCACAGATACGCAGTATTTT. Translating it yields CASSFRREATDTQYF.

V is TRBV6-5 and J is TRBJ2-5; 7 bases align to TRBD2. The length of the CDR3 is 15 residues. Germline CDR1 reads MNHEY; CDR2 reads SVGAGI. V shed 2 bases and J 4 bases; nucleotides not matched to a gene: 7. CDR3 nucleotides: TGTGCCAGCAGTTACATGGCGGGAGTGGGAGAGACCCAGTACTTC. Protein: CASSYMAGVGETQYF.